The clone carrying this TCR beta chain was seen a few times. Its antigen is still unknown. CDR1 is SEHNR and CDR2 is FQNEAQ in the germline V gene (reference sequence). This CDR3 region has 14 residues. With 8 bases clipped from V and 0 bases from J, the junction kept 4 bases outside the gene matches. This entry comes from a study of response to subunit inactivated influenza vaccine. General study findings and limits: Authors suggested few new T cells are recruited by each seasonal influenza vaccination.

TCRdb re-called the RT-PCR reads with MiXCR, one entry per CDR3 protein. The sample records 600,000 to 700,000 distinct CDR3 sequences, roughly 15% being singletons. This receptor was taken from a man aged 45 to 65 who received an inactivated influenza vaccine. Specimen: PBMCs from blood, collected approximately 15 days before vaccination. This chain connects TRBV7-9 to TRBJ2-3; 8 nucleotides line up with TRBD1. The CDR3: CASAQGASTDTQYF. The CDR3, as DNA: TGTGCCAGCGCTCAGGGGGCTAGCACAGATACGCAGTATTTT.